A selection of T cell receptor beta chains follows, all from one sample in a study. MiXCR, applied by TCRdb to the 5' RACE reads, yields one record per CDR3 protein. The sample shows about 57,000 distinct CDR3 sequences, approximately 26% of them seen only once. Sequencing was performed on tumor-infiltrating Tregs sorted from the breast tumor. Receptors were obtained from a female donor with breast cancer. Both conserved end residues are part of each CDR3. Each record gives: D gene, J gene, clone size, V gene, CDR3 protein, CDR3 DNA. D genes are given only for firm matches. Size is stated for part of the rows, as once, few or many counts, or as a class when the clone is expanded.

>NA|TRBJ2-1|NA|TRBV5-1
CASRQEISYNEQFF
TGCGCCAGCCGGCAAGAGATCTCCTACAATGAGCAGTTCTTC
>TRBD2|TRBJ2-3|NA|TRBV12-3/TRBV12-4
CASSYTLGLAGAGDTQYF
TGTGCCAGCAGTTATACACTAGGCCTAGCGGGAGCTGGAGATACGCAGTATTTT
>TRBD2|TRBJ2-3|few|TRBV10-3
CAIRTSGGISTQYF
TGTGCCATCCGGACTAGCGGGGGGATCAGTACGCAGTATTTT
>NA|TRBJ2-7|NA|TRBV6-2/TRBV6-3
CASRQDGGITYEQYF
TGTGCCAGCAGACAAGACGGGGGCATTACCTACGAGCAGTACTTC
>NA|TRBJ2-6|few|TRBV6-1
CASSASASGANVLTF
TGTGCCAGCAGTGCCAGCGCCTCTGGGGCCAATGTCCTGACTTTC
>TRBD1|TRBJ2-3|NA|TRBV24-1
CATSDRQGASDTQYF
TGTGCCACCAGTGATCGTCAGGGGGCATCAGATACGCAGTATTTT
>NA|TRBJ1-3|NA|TRBV9
CASSTVGVALSDTIYF
TGTGCCAGCAGCACAGTCGGGGTAGCGCTTTCGGACACCATATATTTT
>TRBD1|TRBJ2-7|NA|TRBV7-2
CASGDRVNYEQYF
TGTGCCAGCGGGGACAGGGTCAACTACGAGCAGTACTTC
>NA|TRBJ2-7|few|TRBV6-1
CASSPRGGPYEQYF
TGTGCCAGCAGCCCCCGAGGAGGGCCCTACGAGCAGTACTTC
>NA|TRBJ1-2|many|TRBV7-2
CASRVTAIHYGYTF
TGTGCCAGCAGAGTCACGGCCATTCACTATGGCTACACCTTC
>TRBD1|TRBJ1-1|many|TRBV5-1
CASSLVGTGDTEAFF
TGCGCCAGCAGCCTTGTGGGGACAGGAGACACTGAAGCTTTCTTT
>TRBD1|TRBJ1-6|few|TRBV27
CASSLSWTGLNSPLHF
TGTGCCAGCAGTTTATCCTGGACAGGGTTGAATTCACCCCTCCACTTT
>TRBD1|TRBJ1-2|NA|TRBV27
CASSLRGTTGDGRGYTF
TGTGCCAGCAGTTTAAGGGGAACCACAGGGGACGGTCGGGGCTACACCTTC
>NA|TRBJ1-1|many|TRBV5-1
CASSPGGLSLNTEAFF
TGCGCCAGCAGCCCCGGAGGGTTGTCCCTGAACACTGAAGCTTTCTTT
>TRBD2|TRBJ2-1|many|TRBV4-3
CASSQERLAGDNEQFF
TGCGCCAGCAGCCAAGAGCGACTAGCGGGAGACAATGAGCAGTTCTTC
>NA|TRBJ2-5|NA|TRBV5-1
CASSSGGTAGDGTQYF
TGCGCCAGCAGCTCGGGAGGGACAGCGGGGGATGGGACCCAGTACTTC
>TRBD2|TRBJ2-7|few|TRBV28
CASSSGRRTSGRIYEQYF
TGTGCCAGCAGTTCCGGACGGCGGACTAGCGGGAGAATCTACGAGCAGTACTTC
>TRBD2|TRBJ2-1|NA|TRBV10-3
CATGLAESNEQFF
TGTGCCACGGGACTAGCGGAATCCAATGAGCAGTTCTTC
>TRBD2|TRBJ2-5|once|TRBV7-2
CASGLAGGLQETQYF
TGTGCCAGCGGACTAGCGGGAGGCCTCCAAGAGACCCAGTACTTC
>NA|TRBJ2-5|NA|TRBV6-2/TRBV6-3
CASRPRDRETQCF
TGTGCCAGCAGGCCGCGGGATCGAGAGACCCAGTGCTTC
>NA|TRBJ1-2|NA|TRBV2
CASSPRRQDPYSGGYTF
TGTGCCAGCAGCCCCCGCCGACAGGACCCTTACTCGGGTGGCTACACCTTC
>NA|TRBJ2-5|many|TRBV7-2
CASSRHREETQYF
TGTGCCAGCAGCAGACACAGGGAAGAGACCCAGTACTTC
>NA|TRBJ1-1|few|TRBV6-6
CASSREGYTEAFF
TGTGCCAGCAGCCGGGAGGGGTACACTGAAGCTTTCTTT
>NA|TRBJ2-3|NA|TRBV7-9
CASSPEGLGTDTQYF
TGTGCCAGCAGCCCGGAGGGACTCGGGACAGATACGCAGTATTTT
>NA|TRBJ1-2|NA|TRBV20-1
CSARDAFSQEHGYTF
TGCAGTGCTAGAGACGCGTTTAGCCAGGAGCATGGCTACACCTTC
>NA|TRBJ2-7|NA|TRBV25-1
CASSGGGRSEQYF
TGTGCCAGCAGTGGGGGTGGTCGTAGCGAGCAGTACTTC
>TRBD2|TRBJ2-1|few|TRBV12-3/TRBV12-4
CASSLAAPLAGVSNEQFF
TGTGCCAGCAGTTTAGCGGCCCCACTAGCGGGGGTCTCCAATGAGCAGTTCTTC
>NA|TRBJ1-2|medium-sized|TRBV6-1
CASSANGKDGYTF
TGTGCCAGCAGCGCTAACGGGAAGGATGGCTACACCTTC
>NA|TRBJ2-7|many|TRBV21-1
CASSKAGRDSAYEQYF
TGTGCCAGCAGCAAAGCGGGGCGGGACAGTGCCTACGAGCAGTACTTC
>TRBD1|TRBJ2-7|few|TRBV5-1
CASSLGQGRDEQYF
TGCGCCAGCAGCTTGGGACAGGGAAGGGACGAGCAGTACTTC
>NA|TRBJ2-2|few|TRBV12-3/TRBV12-4
CASSFSGVDGELFF
TGTGCCAGCAGTTTTTCAGGGGTTGACGGGGAGCTGTTTTTT
>TRBD2|TRBJ2-5|few|TRBV12-3/TRBV12-4
CASSSGTSGTIQETQYF
TGTGCCAGCAGTTCCGGGACTAGCGGGACGATACAAGAGACCCAGTACTTC
>NA|TRBJ2-3|many|TRBV20-1
CSASSGDTQYF
TGCAGTGCTAGTTCAGGGGATACGCAGTATTTT
>NA|TRBJ2-2|many|TRBV5-1
CASSLAGTTNTGELFF
TGCGCCAGCAGCTTGGCCGGGACAACGAACACCGGGGAGCTGTTTTTT
>NA|TRBJ2-1|NA|TRBV7-2
CASSFVGSISYNEQFF
TGTGCCAGCAGCTTTGTCGGATCGATCTCCTACAATGAGCAGTTCTTC
>TRBD2|TRBJ2-3|NA|TRBV5-6
CASSRGGGGPTDTQYF
TGTGCCAGCAGCCGGGGGGGGGGAGGGCCCACAGATACGCAGTATTTT
>TRBD1|TRBJ2-7|many|TRBV10-2
CASSRRQGIDLRTYEQYF
TGCGCCAGCAGTCGAAGACAGGGGATAGATTTGAGAACTTACGAGCAGTACTTC
>NA|TRBJ1-2|few|TRBV12-3/TRBV12-4
CASSPTESYGYTF
TGTGCCAGCAGTCCCACGGAAAGCTATGGCTACACCTTC
>NA|TRBJ2-7|NA|TRBV3-1
CASSPRRGASIYEQYF
TGTGCCAGCAGCCCCCGGAGGGGCGCCTCAATCTACGAGCAGTACTTC
>NA|TRBJ1-1|few|TRBV7-2
CASSSRPGTEAFF
TGTGCCAGCAGCTCCCGACCCGGCACTGAAGCTTTCTTT
>NA|TRBJ1-1|NA|TRBV6-5
CASSYGGGPGAFF
TGTGCCAGCAGTTACGGGGGCGGGCCGGGGGCTTTCTTT
>TRBD1|TRBJ2-3|few|TRBV5-1
CASSRKGTASTDTQYF
TGCGCCAGCAGTCGGAAAGGGACAGCTAGCACAGATACGCAGTATTTT
>TRBD1|TRBJ2-2|few|TRBV5-1
CASSLTDRGRTGELFF
TGCGCCAGCAGCTTGACGGACAGGGGGCGAACCGGGGAGCTGTTTTTT
>NA|TRBJ2-1|few|TRBV24-1
CATSDPKGGARDEQFF
TGTGCCACCAGTGACCCCAAAGGGGGGGCCAGGGATGAGCAGTTCTTC
>NA|TRBJ1-2|few|TRBV20-1
CSAREDRDYGYTF
TGCAGTGCTAGAGAGGACCGAGACTATGGCTACACCTTC
>TRBD1|TRBJ2-5|NA|TRBV2
CASRTTGGVQYF
TGTGCCAGCAGAACGACAGGGGGGGTCCAGTACTTC
>TRBD1|TRBJ2-7|many|TRBV7-2
CASSYRGRSSYEQYF
TGTGCCAGCAGCTACAGGGGCCGTAGCTCCTACGAGCAGTACTTC
>TRBD2|TRBJ2-3|NA|TRBV20-1
CSAPTSGATDTQYF
TGCAGTGCTCCCACTAGCGGGGCAACAGATACGCAGTATTTT
>NA|TRBJ2-7|NA|TRBV7-3
CASSFGVGLSYEQYF
TGTGCCAGCAGCTTTGGTGTAGGCCTCTCCTACGAGCAGTACTTC
>NA|TRBJ1-1|few|TRBV12-3/TRBV12-4
CASSAGYPNTEAFF
TGTGCCAGCAGCGCAGGGTATCCGAACACTGAAGCTTTCTTT
>TRBD2|TRBJ2-1|NA|TRBV5-1
CASSFGSGTRGEQFF
TGCGCCAGCAGCTTCGGTAGCGGGACCCGCGGGGAGCAGTTCTTC
>NA|TRBJ2-3|NA|TRBV7-9
CASSLDSGTDTQYF
TGTGCCAGCAGCTTAGATAGTGGGACAGATACGCAGTATTTT
>TRBD2|TRBJ2-7|NA|TRBV7-2
CTSSYSGGASEQYF
TGTACCAGCAGCTATAGCGGGGGGGCCTCCGAGCAGTACTTC
>NA|TRBJ1-2|NA|TRBV5-1
CASSSSRDGVRGGSYTF
TGCGCCAGCAGCTCGTCCCGGGACGGCGTGAGAGGTGGAAGCTACACCTTC
>TRBD1|TRBJ2-7|NA|TRBV30
CAWSLKPGQGSRAYEQYF
TGTGCCTGGAGTTTGAAGCCGGGACAGGGTTCTCGGGCCTACGAGCAGTACTTC
>NA|TRBJ2-7|many|TRBV7-3
CASSLNSGGPYEQYF
TGTGCCAGCAGCTTAAATTCGGGTGGGCCCTACGAGCAGTACTTC
>TRBD2|TRBJ2-5|few|TRBV20-1
CSALNLSGLAGVQTQYF
TGCAGTGCTCTAAACCTATCCGGGCTAGCGGGAGTGCAGACCCAGTACTTC
>TRBD1|TRBJ2-7|many|TRBV6-5
CASSYCLRDRGCYEQYF
TGTGCCAGCAGTTACTGTTTAAGGGACAGGGGTTGTTACGAGCAGTACTTC
>NA|TRBJ2-1|many|TRBV20-1
CSSRGVYNEQFF
TGCAGTTCTCGTGGGGTGTACAATGAGCAGTTCTTC